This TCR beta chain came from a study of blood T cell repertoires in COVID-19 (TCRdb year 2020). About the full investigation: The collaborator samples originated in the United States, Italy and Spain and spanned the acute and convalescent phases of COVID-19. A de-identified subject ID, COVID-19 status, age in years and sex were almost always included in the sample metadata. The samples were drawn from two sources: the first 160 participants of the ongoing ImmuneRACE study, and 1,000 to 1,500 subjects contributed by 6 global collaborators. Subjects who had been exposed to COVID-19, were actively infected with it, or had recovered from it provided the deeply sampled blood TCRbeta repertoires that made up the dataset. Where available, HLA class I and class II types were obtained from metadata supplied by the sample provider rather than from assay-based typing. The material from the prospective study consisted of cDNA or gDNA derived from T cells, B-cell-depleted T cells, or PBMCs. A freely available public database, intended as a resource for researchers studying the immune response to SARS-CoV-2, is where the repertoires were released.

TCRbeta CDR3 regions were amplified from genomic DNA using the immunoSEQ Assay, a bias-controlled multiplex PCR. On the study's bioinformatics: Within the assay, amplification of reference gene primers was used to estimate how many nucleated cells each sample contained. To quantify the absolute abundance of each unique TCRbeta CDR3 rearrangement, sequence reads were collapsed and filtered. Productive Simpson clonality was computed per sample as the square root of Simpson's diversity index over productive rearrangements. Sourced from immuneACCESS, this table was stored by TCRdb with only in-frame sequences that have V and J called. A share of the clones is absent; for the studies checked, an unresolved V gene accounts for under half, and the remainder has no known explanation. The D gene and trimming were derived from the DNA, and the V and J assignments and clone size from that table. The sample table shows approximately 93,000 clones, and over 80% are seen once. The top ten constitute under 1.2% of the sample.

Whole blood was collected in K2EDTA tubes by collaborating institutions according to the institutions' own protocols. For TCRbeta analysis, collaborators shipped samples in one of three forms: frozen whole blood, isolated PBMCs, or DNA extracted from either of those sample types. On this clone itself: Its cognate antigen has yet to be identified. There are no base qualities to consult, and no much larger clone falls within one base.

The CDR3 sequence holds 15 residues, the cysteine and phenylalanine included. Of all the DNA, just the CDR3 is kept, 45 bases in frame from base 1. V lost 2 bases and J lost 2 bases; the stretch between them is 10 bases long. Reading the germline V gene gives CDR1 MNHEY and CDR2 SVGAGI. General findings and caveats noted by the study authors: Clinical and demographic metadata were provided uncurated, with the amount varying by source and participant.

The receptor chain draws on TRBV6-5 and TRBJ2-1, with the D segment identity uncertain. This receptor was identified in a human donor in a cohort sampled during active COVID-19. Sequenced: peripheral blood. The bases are TGTGCCAGCAGTTACCAGTCTCCCGCCTACAATGAGCAGTTCTTC. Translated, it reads CASSYQSPAYNEQFF.